This paragraph covers one TCR beta chain sequence. This receptor's antigen is unknown. No per-base quality is available; no much larger clone lies one base away. The method was the immunoSEQ multiplex PCR assay. Entries here come from immuneACCESS through TCRdb and include only in-frame sequences with V and J called. Some clones fail to appear in such tables; in the studies checked, an unresolved V gene covers under half of the shortfall, and the cause of the remainder is unknown. The sample table contains about 22,000 clones; only one count was recorded for about 80% of them. The top ten hold under 35% of the sample. Trimmed from V: 3 bases; trimmed from J: 2 bases; junction bases lacking a gene match: 10. The CDR1 and CDR2 encoded by the germline V gene are SGHTS and YDEGEE. The CDR3 starts with the cysteine, ends with the phenylalanine, and has 18 residues. CDR3 DNA only is kept here, 54 bases in frame from base 1.

The source of the sample is a study of control samples from healthy donors and cancer patients (TCRdb year 2020). The sequence is built from TRBV5-8 and TRBJ2-6; TRBD2 matches 8 bases in the middle. What was sequenced was PBMCs. The source is a man aged 55 to 70 with head and neck cancer. The bases are TGTGCCAGCAGCTCGGCCCTCGGGGGGGTAACTGGGGCCAACGTCCTGACTTTC. Translated, this gives CASSSALGGVTGANVLTF.